This TCR beta chain emerged from a study of cytomegalovirus exposure and HLA in healthy donors (dated by TCRdb to the late 2010s). Regarding the complete study: In an earlier analysis of several hundred of the donors, less than 350 Gb of sequence data and some 100 million unique TCR beta sequences from about 180 million T cells were reported. Every discovery cohort repertoire had been produced on one sequencing platform. The study used immunosequencing to profile the T cell repertoires of about 670 subjects and linked those repertoires to cytomegalovirus serostatus. To predict cytomegalovirus infection status, the study combined high-throughput TCR immunosequencing, statistical association of individual TCRs with disease status, and machine learning. A later analysis re-analyzed previously published TCR beta repertoires from roughly 630 donors and added high-resolution HLA genotyping to study TCR occurrence patterns. Rather than drawing on any new phenotypic data, the later analysis identified candidate immune exposures from TCR beta sequences and the way those sequences occurred across donors. Along with the 666-subject first cohort, a separate validation cohort of around 110 different subjects was used. The study was designed to test whether signatures of past pathogen exposure could be identified by cataloging public T cell receptors. Among roughly 400 genotyped donors of the cohort, an average of roughly 240,000 unique TCR beta nucleotide sequences were sequenced per donor, roughly a sixth of them non-productive. Class I and class II HLA loci were covered by the typing at four-digit resolution. Of the roughly 400 genotyped donors, approximately 80% fell in the genetic ancestry cluster associated with self-reported Caucasian donors. An early release covering roughly 600 HLA-typed donors comprised about 300 gigabases of sequencing data and around 86 million unique TCR sequences. Genome-wide SNP genotypes for about 55% of the roughly 670 donors were used in a later genetic analysis, which treated that subset as a discovery cohort. Typing coverage varied by locus: roughly 629-630 donors for A, B, C, DRB1 and DQB1; roughly 500 for DQA1; more than 600 for DPA1; around 450 for DPB1. Donor age, sex, ethnicity and CMV serostatus were collected together with the repertoire data. About five DR-DQ haplotypes were treated as single units for association and clustering because of strong linkage in the cohort. An earlier analysis of around 580 of the donors used high-throughput TCR beta sequencing to judge whether each TCR beta V gene segment behaved as functional or pseudogenic. Beyond this particular receptor, the publication reports: Because HLA typing was unavailable for some donors at each locus, only the typed subset was used in association tests. A later genetic analysis reported fewer N-insertions in productive TCRs among donors in an Asian-associated ancestry cluster than the roughly 700-donor mean. A further reported finding was that TCR beta sequences accurately predicted the HLA-A and HLA-B alleles for most subjects in the first cohort. At a false discovery rate of 0.05, a later analysis linked under 20,000 TCR beta sequences to specific HLA alleles. In a later analysis, HLA-associated TCR beta chains showed more clonal expansion and lower generation probabilities than non-associated chains that were equally common. The presence/absence analyses assumed that sequencing depth was roughly uniform across donors, and that assumption may not be true. A cluster of highly shared sequence variants was judged likely to be a technical artifact of the sequencing pipeline. A later analysis found that TCR association rates varied across HLA loci, with DRB1 alleles showing the most associated TCRs and HLA-C alleles the fewest. According to a later analysis, most CMV-associated TCR beta chains appeared to be HLA-restricted, and the HLA associations seemed to be driven largely by CMV exposure. V-gene and J-gene trimming of TCR beta chains was associated with a missense DCLRE1C variant in a later genetic analysis, and the association was replicated in an independent cohort. For the cohort, immune exposure information was limited to CMV serostatus. Three of the identified cytomegalovirus-associated TCR beta chains were confirmed in vitro to be specific for cytomegalovirus antigens. An earlier analysis of 587 of the donors showed that most TCR beta V segments appeared in productive rearrangements either about 87% or about 30% of the time, which broadly matched IMGT annotations. Linkage disequilibrium might explain the correlated functional status among segregating V segments, but an unknown experimental factor could not be excluded. Most TCR sequences were seen in very few donors, while some public TCRs were found in many individuals. Some IMGT-functional V segments, including TRBV6-2 and TRBV6-3, could not be told apart with the 87-base-pair reads, so those segments were excluded. In this cohort, only TCR beta chains were sequenced, and detectable features were limited by the absence of alpha or paired-chain data. Assigning TCR associations to individual alleles was difficult when HLA alleles, especially DR and DQ, strongly co-occurred. The authors suggested that the approach could potentially be extended to other disease states and immunological phenotypes. A later analysis reported that several top co-occurrence clusters appeared linked to parvovirus B19, influenza, CMV and Epstein-Barr virus. In the study, some 180 TCR beta chains were listed as associated with cytomegalovirus. The earlier analysis of about 600 of the donors excluded roughly 17 rarely observed V segments, including chromosome 9 orphons, because counts were too low. The classifier was reported to diagnose cytomegalovirus status with high specificity and sensitivity in both the original cohort and the validation cohort.

Library preparation was by the immunoSEQ multiplex PCR assay. A mixture of 60 forward primers for TCR Vbeta segments and 13 reverse primers for TCR Jbeta segments was used in the multiplex PCR. The CDR3 region of rearranged TCR beta genes was amplified from genomic DNA with a multiplex PCR assay. The Illumina HiSeq System was used to sequence the amplified TCR beta libraries as 87-base-pair reads. The paper's data handling went like this. A later analysis counted about 80 million unique TCR beta chains across the roughly 700 repertoires, and roughly 9.9 million of these chains were shared by at least two donors. Raw reads were error-corrected and collapsed into unique sequences by a nearest-neighbor algorithm in which closely related sequences were merged to remove PCR and sequencing errors. V, D and J gene segments were assigned by aligning CDR3 sequences to IMGT reference sequences. Each retained sequence needed at least a six-nucleotide match to both a V gene segment and a J gene segment. Rearrangements were classified as productive when the CDR3 lacked stop codons and remained in frame with V and J, and all other rearrangements were classified as non-productive. CDR3 was defined according to IMGT convention as the region running from the second conserved V-encoded cysteine to the conserved J-encoded phenylalanine. The earlier analysis of a few hundred of the donors excluded any sequence lacking an unambiguous match to a single V gene segment. In an earlier analysis of several hundred of the donors, V segments were called functional above 56.7% productive rearrangements and were called segregating when the between-donor standard deviation exceeded 5%. A statistical classification framework was developed to diagnose cytomegalovirus status using the catalog of TCR beta chain sequences. A later analysis assigned V and J genes by comparing TCR nucleotide sequences with IMGT/GENE-DB human TR gene sequences. The TCRdist pipeline was used in a later analysis to assign CDR3 sequences and most-parsimonious VDJ recombination scenarios. In a later analysis, each TCR beta chain was defined by its CDR3 amino acid sequence together with its V-gene family, and reads without a unique V-gene family were excluded. A later analysis removed over 500 highly shared, low-generation-probability nucleotide sequences to deal with suspected cross-contamination and a sequencing artifact. In a later analysis, a clonal expansion index was calculated for each public chain from normalized within-repertoire ranks of inferred template counts. A later analysis computed generation probabilities with a VDJ recombination model fitted to out-of-frame rearrangements, and checked the results against IGoR. A later analysis scored TCR-TCR, TCR-HLA and TCR-CMV co-occurrence with hypergeometric tests, applying a repertoire-size bias correction to TCR pairs. In a later analysis, false discovery rates were estimated by permuting HLA or CMV assignments 20 times. In a later analysis, co-occurring TCRs were grouped using DBSCAN, with TCRdist sequence similarity added in when clustering inside HLA-allele-positive subsets. Repertoires with fewer than 30,000 or more than 120,000 public chains, plus five repertoires with anomalous nucleotide sharing, were excluded from co-occurrence clustering. TCRdb retrieved this table from immuneACCESS and kept in-frame rearrangements only. Not all clones are present; in checked studies, unresolved V genes account for under half, and no reason is known for the remainder. V, J and clone size were drawn from that table, and D and trimming were deduced from the DNA. A total of 40,000 or so clones appear in this sample, about nine tenths of them only once. Roughly 8% of the sample belongs to the ten largest clones.

V trim: 9 bases; J trim: 2 bases; unmatched bases: 11. Reading from cysteine to phenylalanine, the CDR3 counts 15 amino acids. This entry keeps only the CDR3 DNA: 45 bases, framed from base 1. In the germline V gene, CDR1 corresponds to MGHDK and CDR2 to SYGVNS. The cohort comprised fewer than 750 healthy bone marrow donors. At the time of sampling, all cohort members were nominally healthy, though unrecorded immune exposures were likely present. The donor was CMV seropositive and belonged to the group of about 290 seropositive cohort members. Each donor provided a peripheral blood sample, and peripheral blood mononuclear cells were used for TCR beta sequencing. Genomic DNA extraction from the blood cell samples was performed with the Qiagen DNeasy Blood Extraction Kit. This clone was picked up a small number of times. Its antigen target is currently unknown. Nothing much larger sits one base from this clone, and base qualities are not available.

The sequenced material came from PBMCs. The chain links TRBV25-1 with TRBJ2-7; 9 nucleotides in the junction match TRBD1. This receptor was obtained from a woman aged 40 to 50 in good health and CMV-seropositive. The CDR3 corresponds to CASQPQGAKTYEQYF. The bases read TGTGCCAGTCAACCACAGGGGGCAAAGACCTACGAGCAGTACTTC.